This paragraph covers one TCR beta chain sequence. The data originate from a study of blood T cells in healthy people across ages. CDR1 and CDR2 from the germline V gene are SGHAT and FQNNGV. The J segment lost 2 bases and the V segment lost 0 bases, leaving 16 bases of the junction unmatched. The CDR3 is 21 amino acids. Primed by a sample-barcoded 5' primer and a J-beta primer mix, a second PCR proceeded for 7 to 11 cycles. TCRdb analysed the 5' RACE reads with MiXCR anew, one entry per CDR3 protein. Found here are roughly 930,000 distinct CDR3 sequences, about 48% of them singletons; the top ten hold 13%.

This receptor was taken from a young man in good health. The sequencing sample was made of blood. This chain connects TRBV11-2 to TRBJ2-3; TRBD2 agrees at 11 bases. Written as DNA, the CDR3 is TGTGCCAGCAGCTTAGATAGACCTCTAGCGGGGGGAGCATTGTCCACAGATACGCAGTATTTT. Protein: CASSLDRPLAGGALSTDTQYF.